The present TCR beta chain was sequenced within a study of blood T cell repertoires in COVID-19. About the study: Whether acute or convalescent, the COVID-19 samples came from the United States, Italy and Spain. PBMCs, B-cell-depleted T cells, or T cells were the source of the cDNA or gDNA that made up the material.

Measured with immunoSEQ multiplex PCR; TCRdb has only the in-frame clones, and not every one. The table has roughly 84,000 clones, around 82% seen once. Patients from Seattle were sampled longitudinally, starting during active infection. This clone has a handful of counts. Within the sample, other DNA sequences also encode this same CDR3. With 3 bases removed from V and 2 bases from J, the gap between germline ends came to 11 bases. The CDR3 length is 15 residues. The V gene's germline CDR1 is KGHSH and CDR2 LQKENI. The sequencing sample was made of peripheral blood. The TCR was taken from a man in his fifties or sixties with COVID-19, enrolled during active disease. The chain combines TRBV18 with TRBJ2-1, with a possible D match to TRBD2 (6 bases). In nucleotides, the CDR3 is TGTGCCAGCTCACCGTCCGGAGGGGCCTACAATGAGCAGTTCTTC. Protein product: CASSPSGGAYNEQFF.